The clone carrying this T cell receptor beta chain was detected only a few times. Antigen: not known. Sequencing was performed with immunoSEQ multiplex PCR; in TCRdb, only in-frame clones are kept and a portion is missing. Found here are about 12,000 clones, roughly 81% of them singletons; the top ten hold about an eighth. The sample is drawn from a study of OX40 agonist ivuxolimab in advanced cancers. Study-level findings and limits: Relative to CD4+, CD8+ T cells held more expanded clones on average. Clonal expansion among partial responders at 0.1-3.0 mg/kg ranked near the lowest.

Germline CDR1 and CDR2: MDHEN and SYDVKM. CDR3 length: 15 residues. Trimming removed 5 bases from V and 1 base from J, with 14 bases in between. Individuals having autoimmune disease history or systemic immunosuppression were not enrolled. This TCR derives from an adult with an advanced solid tumor such as melanoma, head and neck, liver or kidney cancer. The source material was CD4+ or CD8+ T cells sorted from blood, sampled in a trial of the OX40 agonist ivuxolimab. The V gene is TRBV28, the J gene TRBJ1-2; the D gene is possibly TRBD1 (5 bases). The CDR3 spells CASSTTLDSNYGYTF. The CDR3 bases are TGTGCCAGCAGTACCACCCTTGACAGTAACTATGGCTACACCTTC.